This T cell receptor (beta chain) was obtained from a study of OX40 agonist ivuxolimab in advanced cancers. Study in general: Six ivuxolimab dose levels, 0.01 to 10 mg/kg, were given intravenously every 2 weeks. Whole-study findings and limits: In CD8+ T cells, expanded clones were on average more numerous than in CD4+.

Libraries were prepared by immunoSEQ multiplex PCR; TCRdb keeps only in-frame clonotypes and omits some of them. This table has tens of thousands of clones, over 75% appearing once. This CDR3 has 16 residues. Per germline, CDR1 SGDLS and CDR2 YYNGEE. Trimming removed 0 bases from V and 2 bases from J, with 12 bases in between. Of note for this clone: Its antigen is still unknown.

The TCR sequence derives from an adult with an advanced solid tumor such as melanoma, head and neck, liver or kidney cancer. The V call is TRBV9, the J call TRBJ1-3; D is uncertain. This specimen consisted of CD4+ or CD8+ T cells sorted from blood, obtained in a trial of the OX40 agonist ivuxolimab. The CDR3 here is CASSVERSLPGNTIYF. CDR3 coding DNA: TGTGCCAGCAGCGTAGAACGATCCCTGCCTGGAAACACCATATATTTT.